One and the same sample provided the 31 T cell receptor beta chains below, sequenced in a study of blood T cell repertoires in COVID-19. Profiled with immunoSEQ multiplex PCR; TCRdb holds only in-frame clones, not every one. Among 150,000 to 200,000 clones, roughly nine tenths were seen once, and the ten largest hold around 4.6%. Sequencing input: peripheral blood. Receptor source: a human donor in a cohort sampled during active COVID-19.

The CDR3 loop is CASSLVGTGPNSPLHF. The DNA of the CDR3 is TGTGCCAGCAGTTTAGTGGGGACAGGGCCAAATTCACCCCTCCACTTT. The chain uses TRBV28 and TRBJ1-6; 9 bases are a match to TRBD1. In germline, CDR1 is MDHEN, CDR2 SYDVKM. CDR3 length: 16 residues. Unmatched junction bases numbered 6, after V lost 2 bases and J lost 7 bases. Supplemented by reference TRBV28 and TRBJ1-6, the full variable domain reads DVKVTQSSRYLVKRTGEKVFLECVQDMDHENMFWYRQDPGLGLRLIYFSYDVKMKEKGDIPEGYSVSREKKERFSLILESASTNQTSMYLCASSLVGTGPNSPLHFGNGTRLTVT.

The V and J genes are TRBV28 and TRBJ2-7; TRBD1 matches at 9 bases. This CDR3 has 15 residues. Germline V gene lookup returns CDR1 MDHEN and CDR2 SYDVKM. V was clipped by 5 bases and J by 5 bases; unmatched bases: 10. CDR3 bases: TGTGCCAGCAGTGTGACCGGGACAGGGTCCGACGAGCAGTACTTC. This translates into CASSVTGTGSDEQYF. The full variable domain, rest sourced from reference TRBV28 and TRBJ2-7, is DVKVTQSSRYLVKRTGEKVFLECVQDMDHENMFWYRQDPGLGLRLIYFSYDVKMKEKGDIPEGYSVSREKKERFSLILESASTNQTSMYLCASSVTGTGSDEQYFGPGTRLTVT.

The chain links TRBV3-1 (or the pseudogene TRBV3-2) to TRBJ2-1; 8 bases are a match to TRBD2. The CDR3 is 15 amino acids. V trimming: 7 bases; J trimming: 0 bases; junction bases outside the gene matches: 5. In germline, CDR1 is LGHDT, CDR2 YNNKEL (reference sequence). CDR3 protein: CASTHSGTSYNEQFF. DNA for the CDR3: TGTGCCAGCACCCATAGCGGGACCTCCTACAATGAGCAGTTCTTC.

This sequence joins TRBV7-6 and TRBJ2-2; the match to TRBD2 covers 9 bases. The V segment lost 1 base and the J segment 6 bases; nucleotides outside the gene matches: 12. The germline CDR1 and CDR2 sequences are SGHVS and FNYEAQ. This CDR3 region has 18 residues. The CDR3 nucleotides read TGTGCCAGCAGCTTAGAGACTAGCGGAGCCTGGAGGGCCGGGGAGCTGTTTTTT. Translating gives CASSLETSGAWRAGELFF.

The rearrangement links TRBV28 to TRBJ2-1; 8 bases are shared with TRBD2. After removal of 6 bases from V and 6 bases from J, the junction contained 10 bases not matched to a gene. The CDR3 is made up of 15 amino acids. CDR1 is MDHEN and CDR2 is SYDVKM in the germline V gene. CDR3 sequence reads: CASRPLTSGGNEQFF. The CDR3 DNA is TGTGCCAGCAGACCCCTTACTAGCGGAGGCAATGAGCAGTTCTTC.

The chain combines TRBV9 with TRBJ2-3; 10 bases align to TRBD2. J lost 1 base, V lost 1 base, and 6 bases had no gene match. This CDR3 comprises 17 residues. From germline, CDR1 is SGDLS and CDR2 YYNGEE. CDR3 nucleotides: TGTGCCAGCAGCGTACTCCCAGCGGGGGGGGGCACAGATACGCAGTATTTT. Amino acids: CASSVLPAGGGTDTQYF. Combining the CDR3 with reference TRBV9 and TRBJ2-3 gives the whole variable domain DSGVTQTPKHLITATGQRVTLRCSPRSGDLSVYWYQQSLDQGLQFLIQYYNGEERAKGNILERFSAQQFPDLHSELNLSSLELGDSALYFCASSVLPAGGGTDTQYFGPGTRLTVL.

CDR3 amino acids: CANDRDSVTGTGELFF. The CDR3 nucleotides are TGTGCCAACGACAGGGATTCTGTGACTGGCACCGGGGAGCTGTTTTTT. The V call is TRBV7-6, the J call TRBJ2-2; 7 nucleotides match TRBD1. The CDR3 length is 16 residues. Germline CDR1 and CDR2: SGHVS and FNYEAQ. The ends lost 10 bases at V and 4 bases at J; junction bases unmatched: 15.

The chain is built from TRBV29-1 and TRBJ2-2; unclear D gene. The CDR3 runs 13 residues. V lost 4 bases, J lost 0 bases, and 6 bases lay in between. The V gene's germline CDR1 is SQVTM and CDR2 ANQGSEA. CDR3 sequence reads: CSVGRANTGELFF. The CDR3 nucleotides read TGCAGCGTTGGCCGAGCGAACACCGGGGAGCTGTTTTTT.

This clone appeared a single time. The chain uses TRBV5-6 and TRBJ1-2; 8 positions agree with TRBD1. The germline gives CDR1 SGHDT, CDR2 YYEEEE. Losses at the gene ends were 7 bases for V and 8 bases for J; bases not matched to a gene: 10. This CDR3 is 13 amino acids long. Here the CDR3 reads CASSLGQGAGYTF. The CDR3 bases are TGTGCCAGCTCCCTTGGTCAGGGGGCGGGCTACACCTTC.

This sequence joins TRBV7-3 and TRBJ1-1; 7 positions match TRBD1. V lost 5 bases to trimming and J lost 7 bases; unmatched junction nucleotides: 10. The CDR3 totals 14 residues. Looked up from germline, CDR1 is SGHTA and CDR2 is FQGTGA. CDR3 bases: TGTGCCAGCAGCCCCGGGGACAGTAGTAATGAAGCTTTCTTT. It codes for CASSPGDSSNEAFF.

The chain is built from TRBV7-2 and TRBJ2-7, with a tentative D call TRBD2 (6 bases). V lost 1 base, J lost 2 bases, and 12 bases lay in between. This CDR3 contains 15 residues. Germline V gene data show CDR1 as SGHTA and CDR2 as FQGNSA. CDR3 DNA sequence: TGTGCCAGCAGCTTAGATCTTAGCGGACCCTACGAGCAGTACTTC. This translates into CASSLDLSGPYEQYF.

The CDR3 spells CASSYSEGARTEAFF. CDR3 coding DNA: TGTGCCAGCAGTTACAGTGAAGGGGCGCGGACTGAAGCTTTCTTT. The chain uses TRBV6-5 and TRBJ1-1, with D possibly being TRBD1 (5 bases). Germline V gene sequence: CDR1 MNHEY, CDR2 SVGAGI. The CDR3 runs 15 residues. The V and J ends lost 2 bases and 5 bases respectively, with 15 bases between them.

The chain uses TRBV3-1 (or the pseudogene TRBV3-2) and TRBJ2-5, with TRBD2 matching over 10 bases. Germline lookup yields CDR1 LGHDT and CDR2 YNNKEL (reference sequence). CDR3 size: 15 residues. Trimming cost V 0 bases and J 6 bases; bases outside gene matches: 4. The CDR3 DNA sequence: TGTGCCAGCAGCCAAGATCGGACTAGCGGACAGACCCAGTACTTC. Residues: CASSQDRTSGQTQYF.

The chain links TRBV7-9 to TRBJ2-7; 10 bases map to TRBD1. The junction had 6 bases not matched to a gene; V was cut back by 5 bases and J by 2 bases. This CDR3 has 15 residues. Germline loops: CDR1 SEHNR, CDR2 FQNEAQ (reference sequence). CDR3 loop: CASSPTGTGAYEQYF. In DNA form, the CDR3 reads TGTGCCAGCAGCCCAACGGGGACAGGGGCCTACGAGCAGTACTTC.

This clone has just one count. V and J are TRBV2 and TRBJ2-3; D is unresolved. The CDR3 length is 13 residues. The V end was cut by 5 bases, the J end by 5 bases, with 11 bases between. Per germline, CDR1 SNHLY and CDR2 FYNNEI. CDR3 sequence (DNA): TGTGCCAGCAGTTGGGCAGTAAGAGATACGCAGTATTTT. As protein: CASSWAVRDTQYF.

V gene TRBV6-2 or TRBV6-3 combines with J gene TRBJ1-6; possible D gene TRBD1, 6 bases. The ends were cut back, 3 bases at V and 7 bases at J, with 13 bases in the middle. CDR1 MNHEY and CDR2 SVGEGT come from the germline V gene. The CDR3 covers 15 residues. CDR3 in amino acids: CASSYGGRANSPLHF. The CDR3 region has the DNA TGTGCCAGCAGTTATGGGGGCAGGGCAAATTCACCCCTCCACTTT.

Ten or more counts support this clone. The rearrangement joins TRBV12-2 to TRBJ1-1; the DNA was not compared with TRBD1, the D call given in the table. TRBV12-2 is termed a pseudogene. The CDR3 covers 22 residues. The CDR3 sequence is CASRDRARTSFEPKQSSTEAFF. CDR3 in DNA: TGTGCAAGTCGGGACAGGGCCCGAACATCCTTTGAACCCAAACAATCGAGCACTGAAGCTTTCTTT.

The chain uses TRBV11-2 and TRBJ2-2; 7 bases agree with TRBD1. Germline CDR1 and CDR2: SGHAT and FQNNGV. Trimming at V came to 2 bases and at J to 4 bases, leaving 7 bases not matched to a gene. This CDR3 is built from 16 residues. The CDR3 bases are TGTGCCAGCAGCTTACTGAGACAGGGACGCACCGGGGAGCTGTTTTTT. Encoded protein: CASSLLRQGRTGELFF.

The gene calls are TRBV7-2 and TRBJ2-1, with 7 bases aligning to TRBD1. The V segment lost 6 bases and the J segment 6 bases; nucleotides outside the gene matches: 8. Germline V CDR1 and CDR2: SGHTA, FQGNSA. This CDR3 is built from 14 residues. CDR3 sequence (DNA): TGTGCCAGCAGACCCGGGACAGATCTCAATGAGCAGTTCTTC. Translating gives CASRPGTDLNEQFF.

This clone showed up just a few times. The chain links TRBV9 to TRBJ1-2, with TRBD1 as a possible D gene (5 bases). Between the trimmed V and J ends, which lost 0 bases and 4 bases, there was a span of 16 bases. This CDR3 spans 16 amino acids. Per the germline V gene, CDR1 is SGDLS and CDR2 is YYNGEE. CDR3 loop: CASSVATGQGSYGYTF. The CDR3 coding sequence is TGTGCCAGCAGCGTAGCTACAGGACAAGGGTCCTATGGCTACACCTTC.

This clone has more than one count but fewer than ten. The CDR3 sequence is CASSLALQGTSGNTIYF. The CDR3 DNA follows: TGTGCCAGCAGCTTAGCCTTACAGGGGACCTCTGGAAACACCATATATTTT. The J gene is TRBJ1-3, the V gene TRBV7-9; 7 positions agree with TRBD1. The CDR3 is 17 residues long. The junction had 5 bases not matched to a gene; V was cut back by 0 bases and J by 0 bases. Germline CDR1 SEHNR, CDR2 FQNEAQ (reference sequence).

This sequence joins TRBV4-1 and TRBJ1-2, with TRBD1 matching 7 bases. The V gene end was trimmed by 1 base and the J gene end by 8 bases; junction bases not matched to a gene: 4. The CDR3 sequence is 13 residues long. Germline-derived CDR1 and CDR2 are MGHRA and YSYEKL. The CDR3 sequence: CASSQADRDGYTF. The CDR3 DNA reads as TGCGCCAGCAGCCAAGCCGACAGGGACGGCTACACCTTC.

DNA for the CDR3: TGTGCCAGCAGCCTAGGGACTAGCGGGATGTACGAGCAGTACTTC. Its translation is CASSLGTSGMYEQYF. This chain links TRBV6-5 with TRBJ2-7; 13 nucleotides match TRBD2. The CDR3 length is 15 residues. Germline values: CDR1 MNHEY, CDR2 SVGAGI. V shed 6 bases, J shed 4 bases, and the junction held 6 bases outside the gene matches.

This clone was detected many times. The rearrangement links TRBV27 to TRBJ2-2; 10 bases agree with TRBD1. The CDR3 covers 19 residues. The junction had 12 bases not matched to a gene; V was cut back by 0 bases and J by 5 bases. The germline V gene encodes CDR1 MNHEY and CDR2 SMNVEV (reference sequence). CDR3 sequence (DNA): TGTGCCAGCAGTTTATCCCTCGAACCGGGACAGGGGAGAACCGGGGAGCTGTTTTTT. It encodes CASSLSLEPGQGRTGELFF.

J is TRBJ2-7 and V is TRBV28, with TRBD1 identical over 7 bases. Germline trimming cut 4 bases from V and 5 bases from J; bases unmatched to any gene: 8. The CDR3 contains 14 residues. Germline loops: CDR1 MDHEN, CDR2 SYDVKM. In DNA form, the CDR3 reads TGTGCCAGCAGTTCAACGACAGGGTGGAACGAGCAGTACTTC. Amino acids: CASSSTTGWNEQYF.

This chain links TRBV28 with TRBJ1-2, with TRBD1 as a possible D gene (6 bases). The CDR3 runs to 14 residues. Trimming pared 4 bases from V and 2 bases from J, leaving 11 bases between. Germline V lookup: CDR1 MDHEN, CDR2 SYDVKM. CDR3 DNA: TGTGCCAGCAGTTCCAGGGGAAGGAACTATGGCTACACCTTC. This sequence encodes CASSSRGRNYGYTF.

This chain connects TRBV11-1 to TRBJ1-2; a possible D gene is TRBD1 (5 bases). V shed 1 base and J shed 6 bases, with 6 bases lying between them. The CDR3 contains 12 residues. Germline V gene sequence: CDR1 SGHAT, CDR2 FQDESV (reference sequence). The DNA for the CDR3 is TGTGCCAGCAGCTTAGAAGGGGATGGCTACACCTTC. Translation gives CASSLEGDGYTF.

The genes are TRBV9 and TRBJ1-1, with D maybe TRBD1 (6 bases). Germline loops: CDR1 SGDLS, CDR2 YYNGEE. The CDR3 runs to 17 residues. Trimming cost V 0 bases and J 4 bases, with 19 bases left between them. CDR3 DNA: TGTGCCAGCAGCGTAGGAAAGGGGGGGATTGTAGGCACTGAAGCTTTCTTT. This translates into CASSVGKGGIVGTEAFF.

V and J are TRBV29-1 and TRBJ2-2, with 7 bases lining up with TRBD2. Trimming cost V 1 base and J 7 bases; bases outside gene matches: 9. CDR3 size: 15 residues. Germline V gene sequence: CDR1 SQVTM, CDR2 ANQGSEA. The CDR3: CSVEVGGAGVGELFF. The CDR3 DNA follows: TGCAGCGTTGAAGTGGGAGGGGCGGGCGTCGGGGAGCTGTTTTTT.

In nucleotides, the CDR3 is TGTGCCAGCAGGACAGGGAGTGACACTGAAGCTTTCTTT. Translated: CASRTGSDTEAFF. The rearrangement links TRBV28 to TRBJ1-1; 7 bases are a match to TRBD1. In germline, CDR1 is MDHEN, CDR2 SYDVKM. J was trimmed by 3 bases and V by 6 bases; bases with no gene match: 4. The CDR3 is 13 residues long. Supplemented by reference TRBV28 and TRBJ1-1, the full variable domain reads DVKVTQSSRYLVKRTGEKVFLECVQDMDHENMFWYRQDPGLGLRLIYFSYDVKMKEKGDIPEGYSVSREKKERFSLILESASTNQTSMYLCASRTGSDTEAFFGQGTRLTVV.

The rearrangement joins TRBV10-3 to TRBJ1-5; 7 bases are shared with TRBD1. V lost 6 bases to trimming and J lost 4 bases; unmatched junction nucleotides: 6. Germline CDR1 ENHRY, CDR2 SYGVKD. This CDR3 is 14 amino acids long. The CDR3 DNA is TGTGCCATCAGCATCGACAGGGAAAATCAGCCCCAGCATTTT. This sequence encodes CAISIDRENQPQHF.